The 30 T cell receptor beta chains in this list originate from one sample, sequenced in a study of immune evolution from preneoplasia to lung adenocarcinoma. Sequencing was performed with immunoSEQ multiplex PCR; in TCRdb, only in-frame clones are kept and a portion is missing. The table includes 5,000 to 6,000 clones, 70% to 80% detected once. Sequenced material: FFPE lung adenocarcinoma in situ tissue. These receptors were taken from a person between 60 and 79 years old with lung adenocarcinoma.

CDR3 sequence reads: CASSDDYGLADADTQYF. CDR3 nucleotides: TGTGCCAGCAGCGACGATTACGGACTAGCAGATGCAGATACGCAGTATTTT. The chain couples TRBV5-6 to TRBJ2-3, with 8 nucleotides matching TRBD2. The CDR3 has 17 residues. Germline V gene data show CDR1 as SGHDT and CDR2 as YYEEEE. V lost 4 bases and J lost 4; bases outside the gene matches: 14.

The CDR3: CASRGSAGSNYGYTF. The CDR3 nucleotides are TGTGCCAGCAGGGGTTCAGCGGGCTCTAACTATGGCTACACCTTC. This chain joins TRBV27 and TRBJ1-2; D remains ambiguous. The germline gives CDR1 MNHEY, CDR2 SMNVEV (reference sequence). Between the trimmed V and J ends, which lost 6 bases and 0 bases, there was a span of 14 bases. The length of the CDR3 is 15 residues.

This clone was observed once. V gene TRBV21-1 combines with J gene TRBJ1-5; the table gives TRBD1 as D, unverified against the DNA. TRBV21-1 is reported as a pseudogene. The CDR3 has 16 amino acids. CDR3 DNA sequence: TGTGCCAGCAGCCCAAGGACAGGGATGAGCAATCAGCCCCAGCATTTT. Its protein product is CASSPRTGMSNQPQHF.

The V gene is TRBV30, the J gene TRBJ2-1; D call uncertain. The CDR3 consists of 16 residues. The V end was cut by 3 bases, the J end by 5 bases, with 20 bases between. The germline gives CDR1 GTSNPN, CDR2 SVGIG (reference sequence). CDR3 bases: TGTGCCTGGAGATTTCAAGGCCCCCATAGACACAATGAGCAGTTCTTC. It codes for CAWRFQGPHRHNEQFF.

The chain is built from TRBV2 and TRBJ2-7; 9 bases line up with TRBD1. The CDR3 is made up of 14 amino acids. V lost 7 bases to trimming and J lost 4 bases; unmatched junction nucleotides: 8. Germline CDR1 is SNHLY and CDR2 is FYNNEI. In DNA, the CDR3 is TGTGCCAGCATTATCCGGGACAGGGATTACGAGCAGTACTTC. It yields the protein CASIIRDRDYEQYF.

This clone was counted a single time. The CDR3 protein is CASTRTSERETQYF. CDR3 sequence (DNA): TGTGCCAGCACCCGGACTAGCGAGAGAGAGACCCAGTACTTC. The rearrangement uses TRBV6-1 and TRBJ2-5, with 9 positions matching TRBD2. Germline CDR1 MNHNS, CDR2 SASEGT. With 7 bases clipped from V and 4 bases from J, the junction kept 7 bases outside the gene matches. The CDR3 is 14 residues long.

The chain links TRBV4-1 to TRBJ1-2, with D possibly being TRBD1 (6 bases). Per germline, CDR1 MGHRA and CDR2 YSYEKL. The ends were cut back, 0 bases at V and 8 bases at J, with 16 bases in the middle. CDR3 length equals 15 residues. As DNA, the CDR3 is TGCGCCAGCAGCCAAGATACCAGGGGTTGGTTAGGCTACACCTTC. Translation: CASSQDTRGWLGYTF.

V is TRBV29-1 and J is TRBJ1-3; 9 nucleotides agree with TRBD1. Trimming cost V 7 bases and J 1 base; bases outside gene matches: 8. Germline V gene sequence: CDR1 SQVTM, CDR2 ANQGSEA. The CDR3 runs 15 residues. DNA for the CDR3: TGCAGCGCTGGGACAGGGACTGGGTCTGGAAACACCATATATTTT. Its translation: CSAGTGTGSGNTIYF.

The DNA of the CDR3 is TGTGCCAGCAGTTTAGGGGGGGGCCCCTTTTTAGGAGATACGCAGTATTTT. Its protein is CASSLGGGPFLGDTQYF. This rearrangement joins TRBV27 to TRBJ2-3; possible D gene TRBD2, 7 bases. Germline V gene lookup returns CDR1 MNHEY and CDR2 SMNVEV (reference sequence). V lost 2 bases, J lost 5 bases, and 20 bases lay in between. The CDR3 contains 17 residues.

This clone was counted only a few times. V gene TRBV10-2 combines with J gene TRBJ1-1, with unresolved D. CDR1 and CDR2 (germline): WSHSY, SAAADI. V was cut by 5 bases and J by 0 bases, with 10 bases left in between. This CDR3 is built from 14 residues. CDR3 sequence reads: CASSSAQMNTEAFF. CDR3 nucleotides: TGCGCCAGCAGTTCTGCACAGATGAACACTGAAGCTTTCTTT.

The CDR3 coding sequence is TGTGCCAGCACGGCCCGGACAGGGGGCAATCGGTATGGCTACACCTTC. Its protein is CASTARTGGNRYGYTF. This chain links TRBV19 with TRBJ1-2, with 11 positions matching TRBD1. From germline, CDR1 is LNHDA and CDR2 SQIVND (reference sequence). The CDR3 consists of 16 residues. V shed 9 bases and J 5 bases; nucleotides not matched to a gene: 14.

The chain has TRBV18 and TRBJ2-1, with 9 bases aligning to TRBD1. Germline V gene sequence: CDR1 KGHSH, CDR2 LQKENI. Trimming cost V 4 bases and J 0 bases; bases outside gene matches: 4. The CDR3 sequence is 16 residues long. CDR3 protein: CASSRTGASSYNEQFF. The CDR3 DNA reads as TGTGCCAGCTCACGGACAGGGGCTAGCTCCTACAATGAGCAGTTCTTC.

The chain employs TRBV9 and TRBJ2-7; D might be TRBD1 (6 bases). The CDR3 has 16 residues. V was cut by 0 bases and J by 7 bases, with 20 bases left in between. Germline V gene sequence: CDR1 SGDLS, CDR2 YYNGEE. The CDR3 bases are TGTGCCAGCAGCGTAGGTTGGGACATGAATTTGTGGGAGCAGTACTTC. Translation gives CASSVGWDMNLWEQYF.

CDR3 DNA sequence: TGTGCCAGCAGCCCGAAAAGTTCTGAAGCTTTCTTT. Translated: CASSPKSSEAFF. The rearrangement joins TRBV5-8 to TRBJ1-1, with D unresolved. CDR3 length equals 12 residues. The V gene lost 4 bases and the J gene lost 6 bases, with 10 bases spanning the gap. Germline CDR1 reads SGHTS; CDR2 reads YDEGEE.

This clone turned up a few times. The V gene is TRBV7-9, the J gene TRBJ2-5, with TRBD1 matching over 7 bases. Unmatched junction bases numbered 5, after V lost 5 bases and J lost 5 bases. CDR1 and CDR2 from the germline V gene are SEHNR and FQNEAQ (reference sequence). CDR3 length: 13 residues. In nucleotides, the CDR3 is TGTGCCAGCAGCCAGGGGGTCGGGGAGACCCAGTACTTC. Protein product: CASSQGVGETQYF.

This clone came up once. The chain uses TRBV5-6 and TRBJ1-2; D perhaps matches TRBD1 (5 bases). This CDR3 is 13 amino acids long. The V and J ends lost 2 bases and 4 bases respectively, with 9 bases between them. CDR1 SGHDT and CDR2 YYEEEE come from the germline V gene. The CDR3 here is CASSFGGSYGYTF. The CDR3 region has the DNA TGTGCCAGCAGCTTCGGGGGGAGCTATGGCTACACCTTC.

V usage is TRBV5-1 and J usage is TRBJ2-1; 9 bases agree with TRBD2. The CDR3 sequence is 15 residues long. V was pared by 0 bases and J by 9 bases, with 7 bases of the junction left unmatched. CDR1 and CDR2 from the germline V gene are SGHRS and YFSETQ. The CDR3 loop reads CASSLVAGEWSEQFF. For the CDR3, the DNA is TGCGCCAGCAGCTTGGTAGCGGGGGAATGGAGTGAGCAGTTCTTC.

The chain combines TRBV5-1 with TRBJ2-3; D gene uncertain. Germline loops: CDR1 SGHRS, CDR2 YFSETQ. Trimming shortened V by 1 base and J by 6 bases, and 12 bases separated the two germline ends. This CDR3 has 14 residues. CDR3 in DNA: TGCGCCAGCAGCTTGACGCCCATGGGGGATACGCAGTATTTT. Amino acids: CASSLTPMGDTQYF.

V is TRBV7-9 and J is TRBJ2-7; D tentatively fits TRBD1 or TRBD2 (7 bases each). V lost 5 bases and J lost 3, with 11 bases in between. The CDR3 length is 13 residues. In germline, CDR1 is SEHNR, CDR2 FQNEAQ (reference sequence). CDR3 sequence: CASSPGGGYEQYF. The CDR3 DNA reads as TGTGCCAGCAGCCCAGGGGGGGGCTACGAGCAGTACTTC.

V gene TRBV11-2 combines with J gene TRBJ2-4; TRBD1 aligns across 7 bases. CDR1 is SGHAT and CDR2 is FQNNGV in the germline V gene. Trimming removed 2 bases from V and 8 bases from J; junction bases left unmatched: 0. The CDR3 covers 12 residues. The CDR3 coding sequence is TGTGCCAGCAGCTTAACAGGGGACATTCAGTACTTC. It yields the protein CASSLTGDIQYF.

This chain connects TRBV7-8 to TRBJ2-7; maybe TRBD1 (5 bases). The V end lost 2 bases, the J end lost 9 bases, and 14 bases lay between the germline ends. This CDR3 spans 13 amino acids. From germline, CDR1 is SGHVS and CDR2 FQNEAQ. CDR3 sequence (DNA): TGTGCCAGCAGCTTAACCCGACAGTCAGGGCAGTACTTC. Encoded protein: CASSLTRQSGQYF.

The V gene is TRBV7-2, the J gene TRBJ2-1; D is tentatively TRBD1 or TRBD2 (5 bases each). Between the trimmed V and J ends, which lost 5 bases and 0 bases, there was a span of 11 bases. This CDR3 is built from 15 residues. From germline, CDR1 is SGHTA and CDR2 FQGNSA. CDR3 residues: CASSPGRASYNEQFF. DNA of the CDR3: TGTGCCAGCAGCCCGGGACGAGCCTCCTACAATGAGCAGTTCTTC.

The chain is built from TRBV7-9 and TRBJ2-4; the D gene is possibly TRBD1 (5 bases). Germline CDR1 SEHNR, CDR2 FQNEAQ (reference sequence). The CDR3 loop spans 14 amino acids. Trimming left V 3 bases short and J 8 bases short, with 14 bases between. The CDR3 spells CASSLERGWDIQYF. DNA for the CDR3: TGTGCCAGCAGCTTGGAAAGGGGATGGGACATTCAGTACTTC.

CDR3 nucleotide sequence: TGTGCCAGCAGCTCAGGCGCGGGGACAGGGAACTACGAGCAGTACTTC. Translating gives CASSSGAGTGNYEQYF. This chain joins TRBV11-3 and TRBJ2-7; 9 positions match TRBD1. V lost 4 bases, J lost 3 bases, and 10 bases stayed unmatched. The length of the CDR3 is 16 residues. Germline V gives CDR1 SGHNT, CDR2 YENEEA.

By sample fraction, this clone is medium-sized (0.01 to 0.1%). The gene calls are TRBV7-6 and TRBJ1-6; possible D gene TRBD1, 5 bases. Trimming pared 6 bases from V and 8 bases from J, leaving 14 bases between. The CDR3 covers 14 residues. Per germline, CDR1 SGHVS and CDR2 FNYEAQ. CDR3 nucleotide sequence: TGTGCCAGCAGAGAGGGACCAGCTGATTCACCCCTCCACTTT. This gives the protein CASREGPADSPLHF.

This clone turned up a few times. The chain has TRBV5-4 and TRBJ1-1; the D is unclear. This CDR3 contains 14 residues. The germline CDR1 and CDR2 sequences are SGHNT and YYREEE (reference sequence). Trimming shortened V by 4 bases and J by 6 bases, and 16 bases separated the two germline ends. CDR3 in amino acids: CASSRPGDSPEAFF. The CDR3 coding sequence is TGTGCCAGCAGCCGCCCTGGAGATTCCCCTGAAGCTTTCTTT.

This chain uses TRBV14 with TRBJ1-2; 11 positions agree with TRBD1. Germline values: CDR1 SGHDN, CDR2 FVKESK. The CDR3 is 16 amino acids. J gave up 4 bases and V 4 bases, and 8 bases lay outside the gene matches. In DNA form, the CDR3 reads TGTGCCAGCAGCCCAAGGACAGGGGGCAATGTCTATGGCTACACCTTC. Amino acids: CASSPRTGGNVYGYTF.

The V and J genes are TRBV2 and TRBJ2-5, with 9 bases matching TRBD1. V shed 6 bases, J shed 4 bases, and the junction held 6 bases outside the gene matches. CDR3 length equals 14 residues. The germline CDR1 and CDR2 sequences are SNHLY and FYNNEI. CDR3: CASRPGTGRETQYF. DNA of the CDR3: TGTGCCAGCAGGCCCGGGACAGGGCGAGAGACCCAGTACTTC.

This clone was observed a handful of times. CDR3 bases: TGTGCCTCTAGACCGGGACAGGGAAGACAAGAGACCCAGTACTTC. Translated: CASRPGQGRQETQYF. The rearrangement uses TRBV30 and TRBJ2-5; 9 bases are a match to TRBD1. Germline V gene data show CDR1 as GTSNPN and CDR2 as SVGIG (reference sequence). This CDR3 is 15 amino acids long. Losses at the gene ends were 7 bases for V and 2 bases for J; bases not matched to a gene: 11.

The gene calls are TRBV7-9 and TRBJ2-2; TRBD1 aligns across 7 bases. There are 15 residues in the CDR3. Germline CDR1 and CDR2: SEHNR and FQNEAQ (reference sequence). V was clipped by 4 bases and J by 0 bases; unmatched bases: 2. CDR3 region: CASSSQGANTGELFF. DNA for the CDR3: TGTGCCAGCAGCTCGCAGGGGGCGAACACCGGGGAGCTGTTTTTT. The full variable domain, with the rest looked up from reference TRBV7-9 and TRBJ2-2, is DTGVSQNPRHKITKRGQNVTFRCDPISEHNRLYWYRQTLGQGPEFLTYFQNEAQLEKSRLLSDRFSAERPKGSFSTLEIQRTEQGDSAMYLCASSSQGANTGELFFGEGSRLTVL.